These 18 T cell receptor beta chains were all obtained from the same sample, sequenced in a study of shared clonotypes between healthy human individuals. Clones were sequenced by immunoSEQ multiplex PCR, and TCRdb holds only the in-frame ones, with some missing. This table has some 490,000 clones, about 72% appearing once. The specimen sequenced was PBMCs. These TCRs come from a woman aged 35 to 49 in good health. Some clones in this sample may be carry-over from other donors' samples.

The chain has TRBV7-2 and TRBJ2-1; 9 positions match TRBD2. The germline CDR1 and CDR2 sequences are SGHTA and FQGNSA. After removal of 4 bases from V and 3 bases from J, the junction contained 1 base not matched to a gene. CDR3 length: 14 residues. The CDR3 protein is CASSSSGNYNEQFF. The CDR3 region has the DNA TGTGCCAGCAGCTCTAGCGGGAACTACAATGAGCAGTTCTTC.

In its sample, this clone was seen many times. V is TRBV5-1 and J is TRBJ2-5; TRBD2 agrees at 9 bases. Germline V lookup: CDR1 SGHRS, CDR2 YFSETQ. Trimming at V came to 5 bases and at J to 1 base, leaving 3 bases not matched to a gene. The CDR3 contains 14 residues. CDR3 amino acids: CASRPTSGQETQYF. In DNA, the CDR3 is TGCGCCAGCAGACCGACTAGCGGCCAAGAGACCCAGTACTTC.

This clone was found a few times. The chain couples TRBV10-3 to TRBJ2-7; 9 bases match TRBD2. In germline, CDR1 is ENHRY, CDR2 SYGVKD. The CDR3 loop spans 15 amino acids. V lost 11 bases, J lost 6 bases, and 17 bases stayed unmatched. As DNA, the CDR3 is TGTGCCTCGGGAGTAGCGGGAGCCCTAGGGGCCGAGCAGTACTTC. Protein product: CASGVAGALGAEQYF.

This CDR3 reads CASSQSWGSTDTQYF. DNA for the CDR3: TGTGCCAGCAGCCAAAGTTGGGGGAGCACAGATACGCAGTATTTT. The chain carries TRBV7-3 and TRBJ2-3; TRBD1 or TRBD2 may be the D gene (5 bases each). Trimming took 5 bases from V and 0 from J, leaving 12 bases between them. The V gene's germline CDR1 is SGHTA and CDR2 FQGTGA. This CDR3 is built from 15 residues.

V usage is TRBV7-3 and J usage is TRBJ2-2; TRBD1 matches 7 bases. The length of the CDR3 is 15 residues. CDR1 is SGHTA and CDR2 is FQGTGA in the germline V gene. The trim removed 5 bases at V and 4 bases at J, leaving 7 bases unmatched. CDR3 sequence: CASSIIAGGTGELFF. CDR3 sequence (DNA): TGTGCCAGCAGCATCATCGCAGGGGGCACCGGGGAGCTGTTTTTT.

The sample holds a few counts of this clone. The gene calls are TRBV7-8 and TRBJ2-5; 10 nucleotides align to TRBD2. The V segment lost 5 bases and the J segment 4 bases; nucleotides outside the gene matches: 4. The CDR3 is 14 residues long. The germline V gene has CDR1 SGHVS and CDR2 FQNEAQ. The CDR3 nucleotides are TGTGCCAGCAGCACAATAGCGGGAGGAGAGACCCAGTACTTC. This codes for CASSTIAGGETQYF.

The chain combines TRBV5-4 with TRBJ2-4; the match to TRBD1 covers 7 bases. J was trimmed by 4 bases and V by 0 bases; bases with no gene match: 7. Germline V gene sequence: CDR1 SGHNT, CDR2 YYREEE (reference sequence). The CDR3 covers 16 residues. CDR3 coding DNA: TGTGCCAGCAGCTTGGATCCGGGACAGAGAAAAAACATTCAGTACTTC. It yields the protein CASSLDPGQRKNIQYF. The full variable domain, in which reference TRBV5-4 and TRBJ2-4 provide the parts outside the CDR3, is ETGVTQSPTHLIKTRGQQVTLRCSSQSGHNTVSWYQQALGQGPQFIFQYYREEENGRGNFPPRFSGLQFPNYSSELNVNALELDDSALYLCASSLDPGQRKNIQYFGAGTRLSVL.

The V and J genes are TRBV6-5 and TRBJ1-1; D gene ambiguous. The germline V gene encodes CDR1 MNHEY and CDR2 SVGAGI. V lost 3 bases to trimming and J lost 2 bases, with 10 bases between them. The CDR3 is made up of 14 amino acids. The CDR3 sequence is CASSYYVANTEAFF. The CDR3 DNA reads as TGTGCCAGCAGTTATTATGTTGCCAACACTGAAGCTTTCTTT.

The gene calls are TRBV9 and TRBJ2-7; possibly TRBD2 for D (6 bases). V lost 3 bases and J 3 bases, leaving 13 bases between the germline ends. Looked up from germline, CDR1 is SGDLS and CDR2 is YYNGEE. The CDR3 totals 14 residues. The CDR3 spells CASSASTSVYEQYF. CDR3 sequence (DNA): TGTGCCAGCAGCGCGTCGACTAGTGTCTACGAGCAGTACTTC. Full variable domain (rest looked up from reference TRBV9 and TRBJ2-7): DSGVTQTPKHLITATGQRVTLRCSPRSGDLSVYWYQQSLDQGLQFLIQYYNGEERAKGNILERFSAQQFPDLHSELNLSSLELGDSALYFCASSASTSVYEQYFGPGTRLTVT.

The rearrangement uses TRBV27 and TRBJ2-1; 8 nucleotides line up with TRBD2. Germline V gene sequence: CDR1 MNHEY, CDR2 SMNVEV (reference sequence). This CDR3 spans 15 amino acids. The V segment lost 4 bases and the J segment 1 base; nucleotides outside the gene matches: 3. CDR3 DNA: TGTGCCAGCAGTTCAGTAGCGGGATCCTACAATGAGCAGTTCTTC. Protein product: CASSSVAGSYNEQFF.

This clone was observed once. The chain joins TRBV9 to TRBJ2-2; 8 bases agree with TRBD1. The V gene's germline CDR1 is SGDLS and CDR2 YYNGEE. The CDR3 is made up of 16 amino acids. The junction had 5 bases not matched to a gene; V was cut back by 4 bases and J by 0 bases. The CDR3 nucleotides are TGTGCCAGCAGCTCGCGGACAGGGACGAACACCGGGGAGCTGTTTTTT. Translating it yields CASSSRTGTNTGELFF.

This CDR3 reads CASSPGPGQEGYTF. The CDR3 DNA sequence: TGTGCCAGCAGTCCCGGCCCGGGACAAGAAGGCTACACCTTC. The rearrangement links TRBV7-2 to TRBJ1-2, with D possibly TRBD1 on 6 matching bases. The CDR3 is 14 amino acids. V lost 6 bases, J lost 8 bases, and 19 bases lay in between. The germline gives CDR1 SGHTA, CDR2 FQGNSA.

DNA for the CDR3: TGTGCCAGCAGCTTAGTTAGGACTAGCGGGGGGCATGAGCAGTTCTTC. Residues: CASSLVRTSGGHEQFF. The gene calls are TRBV11-2 and TRBJ2-1; 14 bases are shared with TRBD2. Germline V gene sequence: CDR1 SGHAT, CDR2 FQNNGV. CDR3 size: 16 residues. Trimming cost V 1 base and J 8 bases; bases outside gene matches: 4.

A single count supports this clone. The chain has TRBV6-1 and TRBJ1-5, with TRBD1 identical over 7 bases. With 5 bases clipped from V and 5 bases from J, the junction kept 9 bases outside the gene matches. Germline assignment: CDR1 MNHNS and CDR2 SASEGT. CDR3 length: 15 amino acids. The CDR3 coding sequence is TGTGCCAGCAGTAGACGTAGTACAGGGGATCAGCCCCAGCATTTT. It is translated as CASSRRSTGDQPQHF.

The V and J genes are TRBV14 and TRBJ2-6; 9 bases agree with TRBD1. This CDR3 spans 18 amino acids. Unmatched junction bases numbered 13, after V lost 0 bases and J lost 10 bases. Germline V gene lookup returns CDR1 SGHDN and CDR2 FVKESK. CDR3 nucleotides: TGTGCCAGCAGCCAAGATTACGGGACAGGGAGACTCTTAAACGTCCTGACTTTC. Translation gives CASSQDYGTGRLLNVLTF. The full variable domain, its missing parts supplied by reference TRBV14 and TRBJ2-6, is EAGVTQFPSHSVIEKGQTVTLRCDPISGHDNLYWYRRVMGKEIKFLLHFVKESKQDESGMPNNRFLAERTGGTYSTLKVQPAELEDSGVYFCASSQDYGTGRLLNVLTFGAGSRLTVL.

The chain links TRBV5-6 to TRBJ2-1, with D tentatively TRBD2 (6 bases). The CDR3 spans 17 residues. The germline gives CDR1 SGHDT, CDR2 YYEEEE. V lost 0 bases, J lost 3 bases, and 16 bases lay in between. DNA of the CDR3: TGTGCCAGCAGCTTGGCCCTAGCGACGGATATCTACAATGAGCAGTTCTTC. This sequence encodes CASSLALATDIYNEQFF.

CDR3 sequence reads: CASSPQGAVRELFF. The CDR3 DNA sequence: TGTGCCAGCAGCCCACAGGGGGCGGTGAGGGAGCTGTTTTTT. This chain joins TRBV6-5 and TRBJ2-2, with TRBD1 identical over 9 bases. The CDR3 contains 14 residues. Trimming cost V 6 bases and J 9 bases; bases outside gene matches: 8. Per the germline V gene, CDR1 is MNHEY and CDR2 is SVGAGI.

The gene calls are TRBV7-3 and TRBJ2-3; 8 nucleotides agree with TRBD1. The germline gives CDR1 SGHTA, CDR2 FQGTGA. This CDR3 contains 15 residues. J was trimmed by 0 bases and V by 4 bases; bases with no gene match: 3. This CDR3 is CASSSRDRSTDTQYF. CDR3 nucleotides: TGTGCCAGCAGCTCTCGGGACAGGAGCACAGATACGCAGTATTTT.